These T cell receptor beta chains were read from a single sample in a study of lymphopenia after photon versus proton radiotherapy. Data came from immunoSEQ multiplex PCR; TCRdb stores just in-frame clones and leaves some out. The sample lists over 50,000 clones; 70% to 90% were seen once. The sequencing used peripheral blood, collected from a patient treated with photon-based radiotherapy. The origin of the receptors is a man in his forties with gastric cancer. The CDR3 runs from the conserved cysteine through the conserved F or W. The order of the fields is J gene, D gene, V gene, clone size, CDR3 DNA, CDR3 protein. D genes are given only for firm matches. For some rows the clone size is stated as once, few or many, or as a class when expanded; others skip it.

J: TRBJ1-5
D: NA
V: TRBV28
size: NA
DNA: TGTGCCAGCAGTTCATTAAGGGAAAGAGATCAGCCCCAGCATTTT
CDR3: CASSSLRERDQPQHF

J: TRBJ2-3
D: NA
V: TRBV6-4
size: few
DNA: TGTGCCAGCAGTGACGGCCCCACAGATACGCAGTATTTT
CDR3: CASSDGPTDTQYF

J: TRBJ2-7
D: TRBD1
V: TRBV6-1
size: NA
DNA: TGTGCCAGCAGTGAAAGGCAGGGGGTGTTACCCTACGAGCAGTACTTC
CDR3: CASSERQGVLPYEQYF

J: TRBJ2-3
D: TRBD2
V: TRBV5-1
size: NA
DNA: TGCGCCAGCAGCTTGCGGGGACTAGGGGCAGATACGCAGTATTTT
CDR3: CASSLRGLGADTQYF

J: TRBJ1-2
D: NA
V: TRBV2
size: NA
DNA: TGTGCCAGCAGCACCAATCCCTCGAGTGGCTACACCTTC
CDR3: CASSTNPSSGYTF

J: TRBJ1-6
D: NA
V: TRBV21-1
size: NA
DNA: TGTGCCAGCAGCAACAACGGAACCAACTCCTATAATTCACCCCTCCACTTT
CDR3: CASSNNGTNSYNSPLHF

J: TRBJ2-7
D: NA
V: TRBV10-3
size: NA
DNA: TGTGCCATCAGTGACAGGGCCGCCGGGAACGAGCAGTACTTC
CDR3: CAISDRAAGNEQYF

J: TRBJ1-1
D: NA
V: TRBV6-5
size: once
DNA: TGTGCACTCACCGCCATCCTTATGCTGACAACTGAAGCTTTCTTT
CDR3: CALTAILMLTTEAFF

J: TRBJ1-4
D: TRBD1
V: TRBV5-5
size: NA
DNA: TGTGCCAGCAGCTTGACGACTTACAGAACAGGGGAAGATGAAAAACTGTTTTTT
CDR3: CASSLTTYRTGEDEKLFF

J: TRBJ2-7
D: NA
V: TRBV4-1
size: NA
DNA: TGCGCCAGCAGCCAAGATAGGCGTCCCTACGAGCAGTACTTC
CDR3: CASSQDRRPYEQYF

J: TRBJ2-3
D: TRBD2
V: TRBV12-5
size: NA
DNA: TGTGCTAGTGGTATTGTACTAGCGGGGGATACAGATACGCAGTATTTT
CDR3: CASGIVLAGDTDTQYF

J: TRBJ1-6
D: NA
V: TRBV7-9
size: NA
DNA: TGTGCCAGCAGCTTAGCAGTGGGTCAGGGGTATTCACCCCTCCACTTT
CDR3: CASSLAVGQGYSPLHF